The clone carrying this T cell receptor (beta chain) was counted only a few times. This record comes from a study of blood T cell repertoires in COVID-19. Trimming shortened V by 5 bases and J by 4 bases, and 11 bases separated the two germline ends. Germline V gives CDR1 SGHAT, CDR2 FQNNGV. CDR3 size: 13 residues. Under the authors' procedure: How many nucleated cells were present was estimated from reference gene primer amplification. Clones were read by immunoSEQ multiplex PCR, and TCRdb kept only the in-frame ones, dropping some. The V and J calls and the clone size are those of that table, but D and trimming were determined from the DNA. This table has about 68,000 clones, approximately 86% appearing once. It was during active infection that Seattle patients were enrolled and then longitudinally followed.

Sequencing was carried out using peripheral blood. The V call is TRBV11-2, the J call TRBJ1-2, with D uncertain. This clonotype was sampled from an elderly man with COVID-19, enrolled during active disease. The CDR3 DNA sequence: TGTGCCAGCAGCGCCGACGGACTCTATGGCTACACCTTC. Protein product: CASSADGLYGYTF.